This TCR beta chain originates from a study of OX40 agonist ivuxolimab in advanced cancers. The overall study: It was permissible to have had prior anti-PD-1, anti-PD-L1 or anti-CTLA-4 therapy, and around 40% had some. One hepatocellular carcinoma and a couple of cutaneous melanoma patients partially responded.

The data were produced by immunoSEQ multiplex PCR, yet TCRdb's version contains in-frame clones alone and is incomplete. Here the sample spans about 54,000 clones, just under 85% being singletons. Autoimmune disease history or systemic immunosuppression disqualified patients. Baseline, cycle 4 day 1, and cycle 7 day 1 were the blood sampling points. Germline V gene data show CDR1 as SGHTA and CDR2 as FQGTGA. V lost 2 bases, J lost 3 bases, and 4 bases stayed unmatched. The length of the CDR3 is 14 residues. The specimen comprised CD4+ or CD8+ T cells sorted from blood, sampled in a trial of the OX40 agonist ivuxolimab. The chain carries TRBV7-3 and TRBJ2-7; 7 positions agree with TRBD1. This TCR derives from an adult with an advanced solid tumor such as melanoma, head and neck, liver or kidney cancer. The CDR3 nucleotides read TGTGCCAGCAGCTTAGGACAGGCCGTCTACGAGCAGTACTTC. Protein product: CASSLGQAVYEQYF.